Below are 11 T cell receptor beta chains sequenced from a single sample in a study of blood T cell repertoires in COVID-19. Data came from immunoSEQ multiplex PCR; TCRdb stores just in-frame clones and leaves some out. The table has approximately 150,000 clones, approximately 90% seen once. The source material was peripheral blood. All receptors derive from a man aged 18 to 29 with COVID-19, enrolled during active disease.

As for this clone: The same CDR3 is also encoded by other DNA sequences in this sample. Here the CDR3 reads CASSLSGVGEQFF. The CDR3 nucleotides are TGTGCCAGCAGCTTAAGCGGGGTTGGTGAGCAGTTCTTC. This chain joins TRBV7-3 and TRBJ2-1, with D possibly being TRBD2 (6 bases). The CDR3 consists of 13 residues. Germline CDR1 and CDR2: SGHTA and FQGTGA. Trimming removed 1 base from V and 9 bases from J, with 10 bases in between.

This chain joins TRBV11-3 and TRBJ2-3; D not certain. Germline lookup yields CDR1 SGHNT and CDR2 YENEEA. The CDR3 has 13 residues. Trimming removed 6 bases from V and 4 bases from J, with 11 bases in between. In nucleotides, the CDR3 is TGTGCCAGCAGGATGTCTGCGCCAGATACGCAGTATTTT. Its translation: CASRMSAPDTQYF. Complete variable domain (other parts from reference TRBV11-3 and TRBJ2-3): EAGVVQSPRYKIIEKKQPVAFWCNPISGHNTLYWYLQNLGQGPELLIRYENEEAVDDSQLPKDRFSAERLKGVDSTLKIQPAELGDSAVYLCASRMSAPDTQYFGPGTRLTVL.

CDR3 amino acids: CASRSPGGARGTEAFF. The DNA of the CDR3 is TGTGCCAGTAGATCGCCAGGGGGCGCGAGGGGGACTGAAGCTTTCTTT. The chain recombines TRBV19 with TRBJ1-1; the match to TRBD1 covers 8 bases. J gave up 5 bases and V 6 bases, and 14 bases lay outside the gene matches. In germline, CDR1 is LNHDA, CDR2 SQIVND (reference sequence). The CDR3 loop spans 16 amino acids. Full variable domain (missing parts from reference TRBV19 and TRBJ1-1): DGGITQSPKYLFRKEGQNVTLSCEQNLNHDAMYWYRQDPGQGLRLIYYSQIVNDFQKGDIAEGYSVSREKKESFPLTVTSAQKNPTAFYLCASRSPGGARGTEAFFGQGTRLTVV.

The gene calls are TRBV4-3 and TRBJ2-7; 8 positions match TRBD1. Looked up from germline, CDR1 is LGHNA and CDR2 is YSLEER. The CDR3 runs to 14 residues. V lost 5 bases, J lost 2 bases, and 5 bases stayed unmatched. CDR3 sequence (DNA): TGCGCCAGCAGCTCCCGGACAGGGACCTACGAGCAGTACTTC. Protein product: CASSSRTGTYEQYF.

The V and J genes are TRBV7-2 and TRBJ2-1, with D perhaps TRBD2 (6 bases). The V and J ends lost 5 bases and 3 bases respectively, with 8 bases between them. The CDR3 is 13 residues long. The germline gives CDR1 SGHTA, CDR2 FQGNSA. CDR3 coding DNA: TGTGCCAGCAGCCCGCGGGGCTACAATGAGCAGTTCTTC. It encodes CASSPRGYNEQFF.

This clone was seen only once. The chain joins TRBV27 to TRBJ2-1; the match to TRBD1 covers 8 bases. Trimming removed 3 bases from V and 9 bases from J; junction bases left unmatched: 7. The CDR3 is 14 amino acids. CDR1 is MNHEY and CDR2 is SMNVEV in the germline V gene (reference sequence). CDR3 amino acids: CASSFGQGAGEQFF. For the CDR3, the DNA is TGTGCCAGCAGTTTTGGGCAGGGGGCTGGTGAGCAGTTCTTC.

V gene TRBV9 combines with J gene TRBJ2-1, with unresolved D. Germline V gives CDR1 SGDLS, CDR2 YYNGEE. The V end lost 3 bases, the J end lost 0 bases, and 16 bases lay between the germline ends. The CDR3 runs 17 residues. The DNA for the CDR3 is TGTGCCAGCAGCGAGCCCCTCTCTACGAGCTCCTACAATGAGCAGTTCTTC. This codes for CASSEPLSTSSYNEQFF.

CDR3 region: CASSHRGTTDYEQYF. Written as DNA, the CDR3 is TGTGCCAGCAGCCACCGTGGGACTACAGACTACGAGCAGTACTTC. V and J are TRBV13 and TRBJ2-7; TRBD2 matches 7 bases. V dropped 5 bases and J dropped 3; count of bases not matched to a gene: 10. From germline, CDR1 is PRHDT and CDR2 FYEKMQ (reference sequence). There are 15 residues in the CDR3.

The V and J genes are TRBV5-8 and TRBJ1-1; tentative D call: TRBD1 (5 bases). Germline V gene data show CDR1 as SGHTS and CDR2 as YDEGEE. The CDR3 loop spans 12 amino acids. V was cut by 4 bases and J by 5 bases, with 9 bases left in between. Here the CDR3 DNA reads TGTGCCAGCAGCCCCAGGGATACTGAAGCTTTCTTT. Protein: CASSPRDTEAFF.

This chain links TRBV11-2 with TRBJ2-1; 13 bases agree with TRBD2. Unmatched junction bases numbered 10, after V lost 5 bases and J lost 0 bases. The CDR3 sequence is 19 residues long. Germline V gene sequence: CDR1 SGHAT, CDR2 FQNNGV. The CDR3 DNA sequence: TGTGCCAGCAGCCCCACTAGCGGGAGGGCCTTTCGCTCCTACAATGAGCAGTTCTTC. Amino acids: CASSPTSGRAFRSYNEQFF.

This clone has only one observation. The rearrangement joins TRBV5-5 to TRBJ2-7; D gene unclear. Germline CDR1 and CDR2: SGHKS and YYEKEE (reference sequence). Trimming removed 3 bases at V and 4 bases at J, with 5 bases between. The CDR3 spans 11 residues. CDR3 sequence reads: CASSSRYEQYF. In DNA, the CDR3 is TGTGCCAGCAGCTCGAGGTACGAGCAGTACTTC.